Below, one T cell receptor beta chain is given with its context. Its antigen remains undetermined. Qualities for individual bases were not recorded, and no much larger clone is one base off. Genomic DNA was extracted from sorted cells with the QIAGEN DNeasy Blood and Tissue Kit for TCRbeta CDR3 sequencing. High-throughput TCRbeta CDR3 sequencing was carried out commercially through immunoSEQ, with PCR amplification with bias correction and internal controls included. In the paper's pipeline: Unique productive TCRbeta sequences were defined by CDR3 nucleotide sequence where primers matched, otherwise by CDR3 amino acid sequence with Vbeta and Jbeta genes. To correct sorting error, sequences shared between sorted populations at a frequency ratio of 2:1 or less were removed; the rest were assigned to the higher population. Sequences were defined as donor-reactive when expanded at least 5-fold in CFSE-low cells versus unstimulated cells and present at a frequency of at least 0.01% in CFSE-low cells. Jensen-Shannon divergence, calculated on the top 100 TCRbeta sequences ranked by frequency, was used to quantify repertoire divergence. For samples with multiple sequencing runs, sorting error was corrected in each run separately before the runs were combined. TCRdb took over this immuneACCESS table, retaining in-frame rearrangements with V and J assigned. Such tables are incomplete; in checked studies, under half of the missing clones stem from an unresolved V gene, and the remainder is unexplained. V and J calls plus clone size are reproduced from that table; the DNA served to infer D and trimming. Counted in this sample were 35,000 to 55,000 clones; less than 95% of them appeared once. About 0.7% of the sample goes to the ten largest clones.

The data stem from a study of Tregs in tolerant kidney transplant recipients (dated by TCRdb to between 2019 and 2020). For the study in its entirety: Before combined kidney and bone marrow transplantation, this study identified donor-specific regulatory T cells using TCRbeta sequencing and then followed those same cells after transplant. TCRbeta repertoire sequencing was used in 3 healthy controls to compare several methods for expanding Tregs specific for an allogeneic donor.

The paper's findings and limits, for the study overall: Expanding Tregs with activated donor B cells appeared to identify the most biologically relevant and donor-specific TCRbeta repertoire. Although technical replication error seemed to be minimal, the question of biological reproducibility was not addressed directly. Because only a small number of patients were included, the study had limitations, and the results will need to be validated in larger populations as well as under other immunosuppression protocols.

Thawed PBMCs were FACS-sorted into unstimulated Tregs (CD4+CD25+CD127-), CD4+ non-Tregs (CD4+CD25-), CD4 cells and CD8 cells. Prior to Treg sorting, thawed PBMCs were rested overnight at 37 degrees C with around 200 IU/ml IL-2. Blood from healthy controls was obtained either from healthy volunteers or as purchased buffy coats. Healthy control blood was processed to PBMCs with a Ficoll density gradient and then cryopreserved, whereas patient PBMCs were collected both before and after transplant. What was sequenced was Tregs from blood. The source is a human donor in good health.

The sequence in DNA is TGCAGTGTTTCCCGGGTGGGCGGCTACACCTTC. Translated, this gives CSVSRVGGYTF. This receptor chain uses TRBV20-1 and TRBJ1-2; the D gene is unclear. From a lookup of the germline V gene (reference sequence), CDR1 and CDR2 are DFQATT and SNEGSKA. V gives up 7 bases and J gives up 8 bases, and the segment between their germline ends measures 14 bases. The CDR3 covers 11 residues, taking in both the cysteine and the phenylalanine. Solely the CDR3 DNA is kept, with 33 bases framed from the first base.